What follows describes a single TCR beta chain. What it binds is not known. Preparation of the TCRbeta library involved a method that used unique molecular identifiers. TCRdb re-analysed the PCR reads in MiXCR, keeping a single row per CDR3 protein. The table lists over 100,000 distinct CDR3 sequences, about 6.8% of them singletons. The sample belongs to a study of T-cell reconstitution after alpha-beta-depleted transplantation in children. The J segment lost 4 bases and the V segment lost 10 bases, leaving 5 bases of the junction unmatched. The V gene's germline CDR1 is LNHDA and CDR2 SQIVND (reference sequence). The CDR3 covers 13 residues. Study results and limitations: After one year, T-cell counts and TCRbeta diversity mostly came from new T cells.

The sample was PBMCs, taken before TCRalphabeta/CD19-depleted stem cell transplant. This clonotype originated in a boy between 2 and 10 years old with acute lymphoblastic leukemia, due to receive a stem cell transplant. The chain uses TRBV19 and TRBJ2-2; 8 nucleotides line up with TRBD1. CDR3 coding DNA: TGTGCCACCGGGACAGGAGTCACCGGGGAGCTGTTTTTT. This encodes CATGTGVTGELFF.